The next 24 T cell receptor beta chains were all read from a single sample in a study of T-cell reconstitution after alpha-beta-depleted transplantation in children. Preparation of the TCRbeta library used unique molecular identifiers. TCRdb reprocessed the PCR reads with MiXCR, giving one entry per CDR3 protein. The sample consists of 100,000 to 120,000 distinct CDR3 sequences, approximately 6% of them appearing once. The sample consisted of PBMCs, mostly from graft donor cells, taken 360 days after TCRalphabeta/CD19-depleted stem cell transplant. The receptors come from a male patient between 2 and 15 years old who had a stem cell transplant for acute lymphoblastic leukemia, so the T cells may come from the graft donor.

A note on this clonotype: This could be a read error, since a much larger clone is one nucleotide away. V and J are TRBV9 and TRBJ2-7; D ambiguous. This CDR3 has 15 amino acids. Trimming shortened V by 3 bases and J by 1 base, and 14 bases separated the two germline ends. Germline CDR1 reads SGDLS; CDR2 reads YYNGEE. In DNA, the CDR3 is TGTGCCAGCAGCGCCCCCGAGACAAGGTCCTACGAGCAGTACTTC. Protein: CASSAPETRSYEQYF.

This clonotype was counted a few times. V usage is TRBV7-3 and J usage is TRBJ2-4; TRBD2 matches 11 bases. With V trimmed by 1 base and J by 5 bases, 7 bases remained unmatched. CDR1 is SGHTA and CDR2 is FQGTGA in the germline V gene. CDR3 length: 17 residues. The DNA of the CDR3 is TGTGCCAGCAGCTTAAATAGCGGGAGGGATTTGGAAAACATTCAGTACTTC. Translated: CASSLNSGRDLENIQYF.

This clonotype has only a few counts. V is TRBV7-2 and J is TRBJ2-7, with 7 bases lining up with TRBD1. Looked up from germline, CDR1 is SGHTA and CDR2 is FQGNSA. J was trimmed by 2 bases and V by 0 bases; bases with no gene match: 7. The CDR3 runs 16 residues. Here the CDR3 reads CASSLAGTGTAYEQYF. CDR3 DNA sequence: TGTGCCAGCAGCTTAGCGGGGACCGGGACAGCCTACGAGCAGTACTTC.

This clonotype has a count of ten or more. DNA of the CDR3: TGTGCCAGCAGTTTAGAGCGACTTCAACTCAACGAAAAACTGTTTTTT. This gives the protein CASSLERLQLNEKLFF. The chain carries TRBV28 and TRBJ1-4; D gene unclear. This CDR3 has 16 amino acids. Per the germline V gene, CDR1 is MDHEN and CDR2 is SYDVKM. V lost 2 bases and J 8 bases, leaving 18 bases between the germline ends.

In DNA form, the CDR3 reads TGTGCCAGCAGCCCTGGAGAGGTTCATTATCAGCCCCAGCATTTT. This translates into CASSPGEVHYQPQHF. V usage is TRBV6-2 or TRBV6-3 and J usage is TRBJ1-5; D is undetermined. Germline CDR1 and CDR2: MNHEY and SVGEGT. Trimming removed 6 bases at V and 5 bases at J, with 17 bases between. The CDR3 is 15 amino acids.

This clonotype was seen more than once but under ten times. CDR3 bases: TGTGCCAGCAGTCCCTCGGGCAGGGGTAATGAGCAGTTCTTC. This codes for CASSPSGRGNEQFF. The chain links TRBV28 to TRBJ2-1; perhaps TRBD1 as D (6 bases). The CDR3 is 14 amino acids. V lost 5 bases to trimming and J lost 7 bases, with 15 bases between them. Germline V gene data show CDR1 as MDHEN and CDR2 as SYDVKM. Full variable domain (outside the CDR3, taken from reference TRBV28 and TRBJ2-1): DVKVTQSSRYLVKRTGEKVFLECVQDMDHENMFWYRQDPGLGLRLIYFSYDVKMKEKGDIPEGYSVSREKKERFSLILESASTNQTSMYLCASSPSGRGNEQFFGPGTRLTVL.

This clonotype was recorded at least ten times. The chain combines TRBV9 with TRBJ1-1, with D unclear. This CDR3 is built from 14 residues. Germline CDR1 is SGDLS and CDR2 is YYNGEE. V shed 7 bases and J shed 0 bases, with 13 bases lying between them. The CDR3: CASETVTMNTEAFF. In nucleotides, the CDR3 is TGTGCCAGCGAAACAGTAACCATGAACACTGAAGCTTTCTTT.

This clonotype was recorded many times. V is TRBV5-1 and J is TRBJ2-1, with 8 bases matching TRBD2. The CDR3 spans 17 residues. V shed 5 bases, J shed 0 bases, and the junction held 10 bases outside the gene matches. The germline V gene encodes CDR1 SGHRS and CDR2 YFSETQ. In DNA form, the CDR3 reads TGCGCCAGCAGAGTAAGCGGGAGCTGGAGCTCCTACAATGAGCAGTTCTTC. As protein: CASRVSGSWSSYNEQFF.

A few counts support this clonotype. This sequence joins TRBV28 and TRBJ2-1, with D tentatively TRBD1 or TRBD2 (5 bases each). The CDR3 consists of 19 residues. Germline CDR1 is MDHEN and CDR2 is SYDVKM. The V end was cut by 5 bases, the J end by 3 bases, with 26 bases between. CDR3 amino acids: CASSTRDPTILPFYNEQFF. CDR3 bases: TGTGCCAGCAGTACCCGGGACCCAACTATTCTCCCCTTCTACAATGAGCAGTTCTTC. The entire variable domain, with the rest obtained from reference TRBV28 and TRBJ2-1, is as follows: DVKVTQSSRYLVKRTGEKVFLECVQDMDHENMFWYRQDPGLGLRLIYFSYDVKMKEKGDIPEGYSVSREKKERFSLILESASTNQTSMYLCASSTRDPTILPFYNEQFFGPGTRLTVL.

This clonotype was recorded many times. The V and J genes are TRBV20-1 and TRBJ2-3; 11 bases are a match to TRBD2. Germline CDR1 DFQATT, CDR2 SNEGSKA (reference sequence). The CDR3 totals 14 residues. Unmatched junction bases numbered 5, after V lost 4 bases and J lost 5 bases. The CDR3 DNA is TGCAGTGCTAAGACTAGCGGGGTTGGAGATACGCAGTATTTT. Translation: CSAKTSGVGDTQYF.

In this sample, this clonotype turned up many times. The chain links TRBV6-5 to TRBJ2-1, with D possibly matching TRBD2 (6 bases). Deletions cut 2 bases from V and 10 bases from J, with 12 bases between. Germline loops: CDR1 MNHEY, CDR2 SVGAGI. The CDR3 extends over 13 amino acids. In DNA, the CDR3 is TGTGCCAGCAGTTACCGAGACGGAGGGGAGCAGTTCTTC. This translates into CASSYRDGGEQFF.

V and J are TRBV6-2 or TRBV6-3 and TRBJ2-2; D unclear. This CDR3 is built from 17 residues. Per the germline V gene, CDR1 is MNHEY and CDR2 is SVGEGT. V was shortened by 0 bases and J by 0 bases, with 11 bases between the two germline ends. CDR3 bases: TGTGCCAGCAGTTACTCGTTGTTAATCGCGAACACCGGGGAGCTGTTTTTT. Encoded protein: CASSYSLLIANTGELFF.

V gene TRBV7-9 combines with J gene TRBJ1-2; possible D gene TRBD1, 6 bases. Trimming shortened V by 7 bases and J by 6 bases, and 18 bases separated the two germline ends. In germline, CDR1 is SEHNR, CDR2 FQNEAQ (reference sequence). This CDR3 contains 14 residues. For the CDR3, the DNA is TGTGCCAGCAAGGAGGGGGTGAATGGGGATGGCTACACCTTC. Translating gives CASKEGVNGDGYTF.

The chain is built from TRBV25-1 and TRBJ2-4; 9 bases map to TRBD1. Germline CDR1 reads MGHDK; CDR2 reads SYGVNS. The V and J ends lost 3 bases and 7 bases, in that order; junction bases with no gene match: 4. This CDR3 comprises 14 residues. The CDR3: CASSDSGTGNIQYF. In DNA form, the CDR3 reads TGTGCCAGCAGTGACTCCGGGACAGGGAACATTCAGTACTTC. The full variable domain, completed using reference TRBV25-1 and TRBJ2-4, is EADIYQTPRYLVIGTGKKITLECSQTMGHDKMYWYQQDPGMELHLIHYSYGVNSTEKGDLSSESTVSRIRTEHFPLTLESARPSHTSQYLCASSDSGTGNIQYFGAGTRLSVL.

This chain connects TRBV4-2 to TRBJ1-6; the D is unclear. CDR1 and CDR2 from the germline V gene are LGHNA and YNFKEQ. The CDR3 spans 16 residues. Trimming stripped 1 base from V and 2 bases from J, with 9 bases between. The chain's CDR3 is CASSQGETTYNSPLHF. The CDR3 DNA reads TGTGCCAGCAGCCAAGGGGAGACAACCTATAATTCACCCCTCCACTTT.

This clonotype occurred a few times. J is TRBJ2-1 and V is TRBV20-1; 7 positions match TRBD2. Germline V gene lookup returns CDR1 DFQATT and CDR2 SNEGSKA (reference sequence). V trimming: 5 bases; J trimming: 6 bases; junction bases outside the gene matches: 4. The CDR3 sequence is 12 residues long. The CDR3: CSALPGGNEQFF. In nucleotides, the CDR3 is TGCAGTGCTCTTCCGGGAGGCAATGAGCAGTTCTTC.

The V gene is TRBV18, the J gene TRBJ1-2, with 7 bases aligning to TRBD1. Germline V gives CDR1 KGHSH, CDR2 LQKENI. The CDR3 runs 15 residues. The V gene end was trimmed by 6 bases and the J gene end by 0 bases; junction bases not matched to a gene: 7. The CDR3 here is CASSRRDRANYGYTF. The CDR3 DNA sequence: TGTGCCAGCTCCCGTCGGGACAGAGCTAACTATGGCTACACCTTC.

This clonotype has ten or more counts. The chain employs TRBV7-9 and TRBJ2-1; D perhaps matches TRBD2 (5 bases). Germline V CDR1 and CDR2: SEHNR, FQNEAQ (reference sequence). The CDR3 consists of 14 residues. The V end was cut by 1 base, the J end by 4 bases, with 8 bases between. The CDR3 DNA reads TGTGCCAGCAGCTTAGATAAGCGGTACAATGAGCAGTTCTTC. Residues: CASSLDKRYNEQFF.

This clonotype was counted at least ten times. As DNA, the CDR3 is TGCGCCAGCAGCAATGGTGTCCCCGGGGAGCTGTTTTTT. This codes for CASSNGVPGELFF. V gene TRBV5-1 combines with J gene TRBJ2-2; no definite D call. The ends were cut back, 4 bases at V and 6 bases at J, with 10 bases in the middle. CDR1 SGHRS and CDR2 YFSETQ come from the germline V gene. This CDR3 has 13 amino acids.

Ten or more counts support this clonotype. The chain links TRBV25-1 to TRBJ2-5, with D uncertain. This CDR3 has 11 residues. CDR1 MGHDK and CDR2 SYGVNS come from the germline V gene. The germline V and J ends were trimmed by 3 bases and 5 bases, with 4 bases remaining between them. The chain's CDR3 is CASSEGETQYF. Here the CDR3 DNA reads TGTGCCAGCAGTGAGGGGGAGACCCAGTACTTC.

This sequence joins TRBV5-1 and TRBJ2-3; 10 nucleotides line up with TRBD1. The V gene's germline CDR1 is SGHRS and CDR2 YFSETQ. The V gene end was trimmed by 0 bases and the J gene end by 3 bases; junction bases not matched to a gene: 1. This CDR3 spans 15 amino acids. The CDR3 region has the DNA TGCGCCAGCAGCTTGGGGGGACAGGGGACAGATACGCAGTATTTT. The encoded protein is CASSLGGQGTDTQYF.

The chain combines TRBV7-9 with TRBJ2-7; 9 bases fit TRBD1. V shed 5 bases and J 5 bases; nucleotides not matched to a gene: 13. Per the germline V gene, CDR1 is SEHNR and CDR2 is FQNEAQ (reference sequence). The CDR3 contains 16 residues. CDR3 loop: CASSPKGGQGIHEQYF. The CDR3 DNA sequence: TGTGCCAGCAGCCCAAAGGGTGGACAGGGGATCCACGAGCAGTACTTC.

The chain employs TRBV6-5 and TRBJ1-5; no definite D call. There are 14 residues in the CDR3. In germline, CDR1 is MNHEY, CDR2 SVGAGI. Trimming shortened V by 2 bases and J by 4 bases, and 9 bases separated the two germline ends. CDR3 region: CASSYGRGNQPQHF. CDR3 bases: TGTGCCAGCAGTTACGGACGGGGAAATCAGCCCCAGCATTTT.

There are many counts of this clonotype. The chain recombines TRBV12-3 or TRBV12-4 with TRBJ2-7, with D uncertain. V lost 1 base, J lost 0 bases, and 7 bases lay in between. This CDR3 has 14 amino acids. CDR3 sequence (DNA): TGTGCCAGCAGTTTAGACGGTTACTCCTACGAGCAGTACTTC. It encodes CASSLDGYSYEQYF.